These 30 T cell receptor beta chains were all obtained from the same sample, sequenced in a study of cytomegalovirus exposure and HLA in healthy donors. The PCR ran on 60 Vbeta and 13 Jbeta primers. Assay: immunoSEQ multiplex PCR; the TCRdb copy retains only in-frame clones and omits some. The profile shows about 160,000 clones, approximately 79% of them singletons. Material for sequencing was PBMCs. These receptors were obtained from a man aged 55-75 years in good health and CMV-seronegative.

This chain joins TRBV9 and TRBJ2-3, with D perhaps TRBD2 (5 bases). Germline CDR1 and CDR2: SGDLS and YYNGEE. Trimming pared 1 base from V and 0 bases from J, leaving 12 bases between. This CDR3 comprises 16 residues. This chain's CDR3 is CASSVMAGPSTDTQYF. CDR3 in DNA: TGTGCCAGCAGCGTAATGGCGGGCCCCAGCACAGATACGCAGTATTTT.

The V gene is TRBV7-8, the J gene TRBJ2-7, with 8 nucleotides matching TRBD1. CDR1 and CDR2 from the germline V gene are SGHVS and FQNEAQ. V trimming: 1 base; J trimming: 12 bases; junction bases outside the gene matches: 14. The CDR3 sequence is 15 residues long. In DNA form, the CDR3 reads TGTGCCAGCAGCTTAGGCCCAGGGGGCTGGGATAGCGGGTACTTC. Protein sequence: CASSLGPGGWDSGYF.

The chain carries TRBV7-9 and TRBJ2-1; 8 positions match TRBD2. There are 16 residues in the CDR3. Trimming at V came to 0 bases and at J to 9 bases, leaving 10 bases not matched to a gene. The germline gives CDR1 SEHNR, CDR2 FQNEAQ (reference sequence). The CDR3 loop is CASSLAVGGGQVEQFF. For the CDR3, the DNA is TGTGCCAGCAGCTTAGCGGTCGGGGGGGGCCAGGTTGAGCAGTTCTTC. Using reference TRBV7-9 and TRBJ2-1 for the parts outside the CDR3, the full variable domain is DTGVSQNPRHKITKRGQNVTFRCDPISEHNRLYWYRQTLGQGPEFLTYFQNEAQLEKSRLLSDRFSAERPKGSFSTLEIQRTEQGDSAMYLCASSLAVGGGQVEQFFGPGTRLTVL.

The rearrangement links TRBV28 to TRBJ1-5, with a possible D match to TRBD1 (6 bases). Trimming cost V 8 bases and J 3 bases, with 14 bases left between them. The CDR3 extends over 14 amino acids. Germline values: CDR1 MDHEN, CDR2 SYDVKM. CDR3 amino acids: CASRGAGYNQPQHF. The DNA of the CDR3 is TGTGCCAGCCGGGGGGCAGGTTACAATCAGCCCCAGCATTTT.

The V call is TRBV19, the J call TRBJ2-3, with D possibly TRBD1 on 7 matching bases. The CDR3 sequence is 14 residues long. Germline loops: CDR1 LNHDA, CDR2 SQIVND (reference sequence). V was cut by 7 bases and J by 5 bases, with 16 bases left in between. This chain's CDR3 is CASTPAGQQDTQYF. The CDR3 DNA reads as TGTGCCAGTACCCCCGCGGGACAGCAAGATACGCAGTATTTT.

This clone was seen more than once but under ten times. V usage is TRBV18 and J usage is TRBJ2-1, with no clear D. The CDR3 is 15 amino acids. V gave up 0 bases and J gave up 0 bases, with 6 bases separating them. From germline, CDR1 is KGHSH and CDR2 LQKENI. CDR3 sequence (DNA): TGTGCCAGCTCACCACCAGAGAGCTCCTACAATGAGCAGTTCTTC. This translates into CASSPPESSYNEQFF. Complete variable domain (other parts from reference TRBV18 and TRBJ2-1): NAGVMQNPRHLVRRRGQEARLRCSPMKGHSHVYWYRQLPEEGLKFMVYLQKENIIDESGMPKERFSAEFPKEGPSILRIQQVVRGDSAAYFCASSPPESSYNEQFFGPGTRLTVL.

V usage is TRBV27 and J usage is TRBJ2-7, with TRBD2 matching over 7 bases. V lost 4 bases to trimming and J lost 7 bases; unmatched junction nucleotides: 10. The CDR3 covers 14 residues. Germline V lookup: CDR1 MNHEY, CDR2 SMNVEV (reference sequence). CDR3 sequence (DNA): TGTGCCAGCAGTTCCCTAGGGAGGGGTGGAGAGCAGTACTTC. Its translation: CASSSLGRGGEQYF.

V gene TRBV6-1 combines with J gene TRBJ2-7; 7 bases are a match to TRBD1. From germline, CDR1 is MNHNS and CDR2 SASEGT. This CDR3 has 14 residues. V dropped 5 bases and J dropped 2; count of bases not matched to a gene: 6. CDR3 protein: CASSQDRNTYEQYF. The CDR3 DNA is TGTGCCAGCAGTCAGGACAGGAATACCTACGAGCAGTACTTC.

This clone was picked up a small number of times. V usage is TRBV5-8 and J usage is TRBJ2-1; D perhaps matches TRBD2 (6 bases). The CDR3 is made up of 15 amino acids. Per germline, CDR1 SGHTS and CDR2 YDEGEE. Trimming took off 5 bases at V and 7 bases at J, with 19 bases between the two ends. The CDR3 is CASRGGASRRNEQFF. In nucleotides, the CDR3 is TGTGCCAGCAGGGGCGGGGCTAGCCGACGGAATGAGCAGTTCTTC.

The CDR3 region is CASKQDRGIGELFF. The CDR3, as DNA: TGCGCCAGCAAACAGGACAGGGGAATCGGGGAGCTGTTTTTT. The V gene is TRBV10-1, the J gene TRBJ2-2; 9 bases agree with TRBD1. This CDR3 comprises 14 residues. V lost 7 bases to trimming and J lost 7 bases; unmatched junction nucleotides: 7. The germline V gene encodes CDR1 WNHNN and CDR2 SYGVQD (reference sequence).

For the CDR3, the DNA is TGTGCCAGCAGCCAATCCCACCAGGGGGGCGGCTACACCTTC. Amino acid sequence: CASSQSHQGGGYTF. The chain recombines TRBV7-9 with TRBJ1-2, with TRBD1 matching 7 bases. The germline gives CDR1 SEHNR, CDR2 FQNEAQ (reference sequence). The CDR3 runs 14 residues. The J segment lost 8 bases and the V segment lost 5 bases, leaving 11 bases of the junction unmatched.

This clone was seen a handful of times. The chain uses TRBV7-6 and TRBJ2-2, with 9 bases that match TRBD1. The V gene end was trimmed by 4 bases and the J gene end by 8 bases; junction bases not matched to a gene: 5. Germline values: CDR1 SGHVS, CDR2 FNYEAQ. CDR3 length equals 14 residues. As DNA, the CDR3 is TGTGCCAGCAGCTCACAGGGGGCGCAGGGGGAGCTGTTTTTT. Translation: CASSSQGAQGELFF.

This clone was counted a single time. The chain employs TRBV19 and TRBJ1-1, with 8 nucleotides matching TRBD1. The CDR3 consists of 13 residues. Germline values: CDR1 LNHDA, CDR2 SQIVND (reference sequence). The trim removed 6 bases at V and 3 bases at J, leaving 3 bases unmatched. The CDR3 DNA reads as TGTGCCAGTAGGGACAGGGTGTACACTGAAGCTTTCTTT. Translating it yields CASRDRVYTEAFF.

The chain employs TRBV7-2 and TRBJ2-5; D ambiguous. This CDR3 region has 14 residues. Trimming took off 1 base at V and 5 bases at J, with 11 bases between the two ends. CDR1 is SGHTA, CDR2 FQGNSA, per germline. The CDR3 reads CASSLDPFEETQYF. CDR3 DNA: TGTGCCAGCAGCTTAGACCCCTTCGAGGAGACCCAGTACTTC.

The V call is TRBV9, the J call TRBJ1-3; 7 bases agree with TRBD1. V shed 0 bases and J 0 bases; nucleotides not matched to a gene: 6. The V gene's germline CDR1 is SGDLS and CDR2 YYNGEE. The CDR3 runs 17 residues. The CDR3 DNA reads TGTGCCAGCAGCGTAGCTGACAGGGTCAGCTCTGGAAACACCATATATTTT. It is translated as CASSVADRVSSGNTIYF. Looking up the rest from reference TRBV9 and TRBJ1-3 gives the full variable domain: DSGVTQTPKHLITATGQRVTLRCSPRSGDLSVYWYQQSLDQGLQFLIQYYNGEERAKGNILERFSAQQFPDLHSELNLSSLELGDSALYFCASSVADRVSSGNTIYFGEGSWLTVV.

The chain links TRBV7-2 to TRBJ1-2; 10 positions agree with TRBD1. The CDR3 is 14 amino acids. Germline CDR1 SGHTA, CDR2 FQGNSA. Trimming cost V 4 bases and J 8 bases; bases outside gene matches: 7. The CDR3 is CASSSPDRGHGYTF. The CDR3 DNA follows: TGTGCCAGCAGCTCCCCCGACAGGGGGCACGGCTACACCTTC. Full variable domain (missing parts from reference TRBV7-2 and TRBJ1-2): GAGVSQSPSNKVTEKGKDVELRCDPISGHTALYWYRQSLGQGLEFLIYFQGNSAPDKSGLPSDRFSAERTGGSVSTLTIQRTQQEDSAVYLCASSSPDRGHGYTFGSGTRLTVV.

This clone came up a few times. The genes are TRBV7-2 and TRBJ2-3, with 8 bases aligning to TRBD2. In germline, CDR1 is SGHTA, CDR2 FQGNSA. V gave up 6 bases and J gave up 1 base; unmatched junction bases: 9. This CDR3 contains 16 residues. The CDR3 sequence is CASSWRAGERTDTQYF. The CDR3 DNA follows: TGTGCCAGCAGTTGGAGAGCGGGAGAACGCACAGATACGCAGTATTTT.

CDR3 sequence reads: CASSASLRRGGETQYF. CDR3 coding DNA: TGTGCCAGCTCGGCCTCTTTGCGGAGGGGAGGTGAGACCCAGTACTTC. This chain joins TRBV18 and TRBJ2-5; perhaps TRBD2 as D (6 bases). Trimming removed 6 bases at V and 5 bases at J, with 22 bases between. CDR3 length: 16 amino acids. The germline CDR1 and CDR2 sequences are KGHSH and LQKENI. The whole variable domain, remainder taken from reference TRBV18 and TRBJ2-5, is NAGVMQNPRHLVRRRGQEARLRCSPMKGHSHVYWYRQLPEEGLKFMVYLQKENIIDESGMPKERFSAEFPKEGPSILRIQQVVRGDSAAYFCASSASLRRGGETQYFGPGTRLLVL.

V gene TRBV27 combines with J gene TRBJ1-1; no clear D. V gave up 5 bases and J gave up 4 bases, with 14 bases separating them. Germline V gene data show CDR1 as MNHEY and CDR2 as SMNVEV (reference sequence). The CDR3 runs to 14 residues. The CDR3 region has the DNA TGTGCCAGCAGTCCTACTAGGGATAGCACTGAAGCTTTCTTT. Protein sequence: CASSPTRDSTEAFF.

The chain uses TRBV20-1 and TRBJ2-5; unclear D gene. The germline V and J ends were trimmed by 6 bases and 4 bases, with 9 bases remaining between them. Looked up from germline, CDR1 is DFQATT and CDR2 is SNEGSKA (reference sequence). The CDR3 extends over 11 amino acids. In DNA form, the CDR3 reads TGCAGTGCACCCCGGTCAGAGACCCAGTACTTC. Encoded protein: CSAPRSETQYF.

The rearrangement links TRBV7-2 to TRBJ2-5; no reliable D call. The CDR3 totals 13 residues. Looked up from germline, CDR1 is SGHTA and CDR2 is FQGNSA. Deletions cut 5 bases from V and 2 bases from J, with 9 bases between. CDR3 sequence reads: CASSLSWQETQYF. The CDR3 nucleotides are TGTGCCAGCAGCCTGAGCTGGCAAGAGACCCAGTACTTC.

The chain is built from TRBV7-8 and TRBJ2-1, with 13 bases aligning to TRBD2. Germline CDR1 and CDR2: SGHVS and FQNEAQ. The CDR3 totals 17 residues. V dropped 6 bases and J dropped 4; count of bases not matched to a gene: 9. DNA for the CDR3: TGTGCCAGCAGTCGAAGTCCGGGACTAGCGGGATACAATGAGCAGTTCTTC. It specifies CASSRSPGLAGYNEQFF.

The CDR3 nucleotides read TGCGCCAGCAGCCGGACAGGGGGGAGCACAGATACGCAGTATTTT. This encodes CASSRTGGSTDTQYF. V gene TRBV4-3 combines with J gene TRBJ2-3, with TRBD1 matching 10 bases. Germline V gene data show CDR1 as LGHNA and CDR2 as YSLEER. V trimming: 4 bases; J trimming: 0 bases; junction bases outside the gene matches: 1. The CDR3 is made up of 15 amino acids.

The sample holds one count of this clone. The chain combines TRBV27 with TRBJ1-6, with 9 bases fitting TRBD1. Germline CDR1 MNHEY, CDR2 SMNVEV (reference sequence). The junction had 5 bases not matched to a gene; V was cut back by 5 bases and J by 6 bases. This CDR3 comprises 15 residues. The CDR3 bases are TGTGCCAGCAGTCAGCCGGGACAGGGTAATTCACCCCTCCACTTT. Translated, it gives CASSQPGQGNSPLHF.

This clone was counted a single time. The rearrangement joins TRBV7-2 to TRBJ1-5, with 9 bases matching TRBD1. Germline V lookup: CDR1 SGHTA, CDR2 FQGNSA. After removal of 6 bases from V and 4 bases from J, the junction contained 10 bases not matched to a gene. CDR3 length: 16 amino acids. The CDR3 spells CASSSSGTGTNQPQHF. Written as DNA, the CDR3 is TGTGCCAGCAGTTCGTCCGGGACAGGGACTAATCAGCCCCAGCATTTT.

This chain links TRBV11-2 with TRBJ1-2; 9 bases are shared with TRBD1. Germline loops: CDR1 SGHAT, CDR2 FQNNGV. This CDR3 contains 14 residues. With 6 bases clipped from V and 8 bases from J, the junction kept 10 bases outside the gene matches. CDR3 nucleotides: TGTGCCAGCAGACCTCCGGGACAGGGTTACGGCTACACCTTC. This gives the protein CASRPPGQGYGYTF.

This rearrangement joins TRBV5-1 to TRBJ2-1; 11 nucleotides match TRBD2. Per germline, CDR1 SGHRS and CDR2 YFSETQ. The CDR3 has 15 amino acids. V was clipped by 4 bases and J by 3 bases; unmatched bases: 3. The CDR3 spells CASSETSGVYNEQFF. For the CDR3, the DNA is TGCGCCAGCAGCGAGACTAGCGGGGTCTACAATGAGCAGTTCTTC.

This clone appeared once. This chain joins TRBV29-1 and TRBJ1-2, with 7 bases fitting TRBD1. Germline CDR1 is SQVTM and CDR2 is ANQGSEA. V shed 6 bases, J shed 7 bases, and the junction held 11 bases outside the gene matches. The CDR3 contains 13 residues. The CDR3 DNA follows: TGCAGCGTCACCCCAGACAGGGAAATTGGCTACACCTTC. This encodes CSVTPDREIGYTF.

The J gene is TRBJ2-7, the V gene TRBV28; 9 nucleotides align to TRBD2. Germline values: CDR1 MDHEN, CDR2 SYDVKM. This CDR3 has 14 amino acids. With V trimmed by 6 bases and J by 2 bases, 5 bases remained unmatched. DNA of the CDR3: TGTGCCAGCAGGGCAGCTAGCGGGGCCTACGAGCAGTACTTC. Translated: CASRAASGAYEQYF.

The chain couples TRBV19 to TRBJ1-1, with a tentative D call TRBD1 (6 bases). CDR1 and CDR2 from the germline V gene are LNHDA and SQIVND (reference sequence). Trimming pared 4 bases from V and 10 bases from J, leaving 13 bases between. The CDR3 extends over 12 amino acids. The CDR3 here is CASSTQGYRAFF. The CDR3 DNA reads TGTGCCAGTAGTACCCAGGGGTACCGAGCTTTCTTT.